This T cell receptor (beta chain) was recovered during a study of beta chain features in type 1 diabetes. As every portion of the isolated RNA was reverse transcribed, the sequencing read expressed TCRB transcripts. Method: immunoSEQ multiplex PCR; TCRdb's copy keeps in-frame clones and lacks some. The sample yields 680,000 or so clones, 13% seen once. For this clone: The antigen is undetermined.

There are 13 residues in the CDR3. Germline V lookup: CDR1 SQVTM, CDR2 ANQGSEA. V was cut by 6 bases and J by 0 bases, with 11 bases left in between. The study, taken as a whole, reports: The study found moderately but significantly shorter TCRB CDR3s in all four CD4+ subsets of Type 1 diabetes patients.

The clonotype comes from a man aged 18 to 29 with type 1 diabetes. The sequencing input was naive CD4+ T cells from blood. The rearrangement links TRBV29-1 to TRBJ1-1, with a possible D match to TRBD1 (6 bases). The CDR3 loop is CSVGQQLNTEAFF. As DNA, the CDR3 is TGCAGCGTAGGACAGCAATTGAACACTGAAGCTTTCTTT.